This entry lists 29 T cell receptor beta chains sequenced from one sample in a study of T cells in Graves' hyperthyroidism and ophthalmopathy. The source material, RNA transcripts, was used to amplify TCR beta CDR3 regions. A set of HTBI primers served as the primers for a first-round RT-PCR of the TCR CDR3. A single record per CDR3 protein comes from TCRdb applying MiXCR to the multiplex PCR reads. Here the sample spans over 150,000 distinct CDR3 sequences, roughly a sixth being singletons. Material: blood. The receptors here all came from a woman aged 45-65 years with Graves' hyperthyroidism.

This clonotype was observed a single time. The CDR3 region is CASSDLGGYEQYF. CDR3 nucleotides: TGTGCCAGCAGCGACCTCGGGGGGTACGAGCAGTACTTC. The rearrangement links TRBV6-2 or TRBV6-3 to TRBJ2-7; 7 bases match TRBD2. V trimming: 6 bases; J trimming: 4 bases; junction bases outside the gene matches: 6. The CDR3 totals 13 residues. Germline assignment: CDR1 MNHEY and CDR2 SVGEGT.

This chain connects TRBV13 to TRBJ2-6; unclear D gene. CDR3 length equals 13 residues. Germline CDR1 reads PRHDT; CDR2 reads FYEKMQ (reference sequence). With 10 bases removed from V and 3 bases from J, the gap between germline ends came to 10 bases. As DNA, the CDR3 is TGTGCCACATTAGAGAGTGGGGCCAACGTCCTGACTTTC. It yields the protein CATLESGANVLTF.

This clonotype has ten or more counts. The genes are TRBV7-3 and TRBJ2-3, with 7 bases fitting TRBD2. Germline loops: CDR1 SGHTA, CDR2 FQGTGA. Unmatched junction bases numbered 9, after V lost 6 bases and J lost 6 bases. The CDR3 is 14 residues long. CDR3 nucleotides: TGTGCCAGCAGAACAAATGCGGGAGCCGATACGCAGTATTTT. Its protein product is CASRTNAGADTQYF.

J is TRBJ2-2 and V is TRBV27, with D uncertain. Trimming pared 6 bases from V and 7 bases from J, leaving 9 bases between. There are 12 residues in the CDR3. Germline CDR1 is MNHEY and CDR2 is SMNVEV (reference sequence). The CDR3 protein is CASRPNNGELFF. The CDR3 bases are TGTGCCAGCAGACCCAATAACGGGGAGCTGTTTTTT.

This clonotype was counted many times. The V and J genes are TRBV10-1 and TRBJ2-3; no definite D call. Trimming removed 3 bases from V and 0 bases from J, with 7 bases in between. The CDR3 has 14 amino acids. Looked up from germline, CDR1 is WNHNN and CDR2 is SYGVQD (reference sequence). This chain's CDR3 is CASSDEGSTDTQYF. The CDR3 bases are TGCGCCAGCAGTGACGAAGGTAGCACAGATACGCAGTATTTT.

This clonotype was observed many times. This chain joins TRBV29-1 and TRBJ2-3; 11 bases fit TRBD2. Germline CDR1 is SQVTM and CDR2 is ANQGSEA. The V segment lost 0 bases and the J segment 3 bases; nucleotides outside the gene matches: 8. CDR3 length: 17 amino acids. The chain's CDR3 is CSVEDGPGLAETDTQYF. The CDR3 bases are TGCAGCGTTGAAGATGGACCGGGACTAGCGGAAACAGATACGCAGTATTTT.

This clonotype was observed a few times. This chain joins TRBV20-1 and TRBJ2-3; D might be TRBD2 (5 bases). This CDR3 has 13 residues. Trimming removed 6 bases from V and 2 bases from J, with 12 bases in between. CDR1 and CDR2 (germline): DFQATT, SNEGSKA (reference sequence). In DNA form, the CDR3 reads TGCAGTGCCCCGACTATCCCCACAGATACGCAGTATTTT. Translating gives CSAPTIPTDTQYF.

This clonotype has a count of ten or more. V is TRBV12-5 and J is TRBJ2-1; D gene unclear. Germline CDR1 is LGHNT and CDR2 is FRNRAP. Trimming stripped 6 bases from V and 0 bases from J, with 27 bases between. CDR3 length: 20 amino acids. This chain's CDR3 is CASGGPSTPLLQSSYNEQFF. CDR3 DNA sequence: TGTGCTAGTGGAGGACCGTCTACCCCTCTTCTACAGAGCTCCTACAATGAGCAGTTCTTC.

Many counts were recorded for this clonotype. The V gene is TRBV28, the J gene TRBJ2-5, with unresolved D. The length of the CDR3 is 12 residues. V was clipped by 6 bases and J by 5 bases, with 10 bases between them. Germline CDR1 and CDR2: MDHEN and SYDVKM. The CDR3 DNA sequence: TGTGCCAGCAGCCGGTCCGCGGAGACCCAGTACTTC. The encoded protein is CASSRSAETQYF.

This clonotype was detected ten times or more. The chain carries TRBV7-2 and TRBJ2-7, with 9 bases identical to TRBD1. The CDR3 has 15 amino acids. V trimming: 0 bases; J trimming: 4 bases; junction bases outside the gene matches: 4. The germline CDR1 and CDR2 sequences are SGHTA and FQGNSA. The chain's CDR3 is CASSLATGGLYEQYF. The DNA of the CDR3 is TGTGCCAGCAGCTTAGCTACAGGGGGCCTATACGAGCAGTACTTC. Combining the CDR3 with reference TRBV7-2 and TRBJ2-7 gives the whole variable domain GAGVSQSPSNKVTEKGKDVELRCDPISGHTALYWYRQSLGQGLEFLIYFQGNSAPDKSGLPSDRFSAERTGGSVSTLTIQRTQQEDSAVYLCASSLATGGLYEQYFGPGTRLTVT.

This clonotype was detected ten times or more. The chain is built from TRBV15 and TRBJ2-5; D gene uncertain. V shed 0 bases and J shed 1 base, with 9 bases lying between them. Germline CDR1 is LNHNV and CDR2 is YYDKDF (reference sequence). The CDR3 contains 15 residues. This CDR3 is CATSRDFGSQETQYF. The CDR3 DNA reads TGTGCCACCAGCAGAGATTTCGGCAGCCAAGAGACCCAGTACTTC.

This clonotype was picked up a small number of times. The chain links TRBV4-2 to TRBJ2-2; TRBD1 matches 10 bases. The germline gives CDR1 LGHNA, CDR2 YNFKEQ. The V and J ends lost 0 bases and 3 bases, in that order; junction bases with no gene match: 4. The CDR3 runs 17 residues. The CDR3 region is CASSQDWGQGYTGELFF. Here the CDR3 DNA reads TGTGCCAGCAGCCAAGATTGGGGACAGGGGTACACCGGGGAGCTGTTTTTT.

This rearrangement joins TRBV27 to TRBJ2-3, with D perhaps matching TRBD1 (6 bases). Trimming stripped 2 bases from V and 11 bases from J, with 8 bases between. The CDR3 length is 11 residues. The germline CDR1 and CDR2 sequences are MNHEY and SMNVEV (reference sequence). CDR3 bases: TGTGCCAGCAGTTTAACGGGACAGCAGTATTTT. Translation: CASSLTGQQYF.

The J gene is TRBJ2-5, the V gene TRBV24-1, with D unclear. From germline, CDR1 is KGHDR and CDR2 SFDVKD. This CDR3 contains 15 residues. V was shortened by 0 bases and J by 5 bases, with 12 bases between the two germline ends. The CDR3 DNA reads TGTGCCACCAGTGATTTGTTTCAGAACGATGAGACCCAGTACTTC. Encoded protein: CATSDLFQNDETQYF.

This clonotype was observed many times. In DNA, the CDR3 is TGTGCCAGCAGTTTACAGCGGGAGTTCCATGAGCAGTTCTTC. Translating gives CASSLQREFHEQFF. V and J are TRBV28 and TRBJ2-1; 8 bases map to TRBD2. V shed 2 bases, J shed 8 bases, and the junction held 5 bases outside the gene matches. This CDR3 region has 14 residues. Germline V CDR1 and CDR2: MDHEN, SYDVKM.

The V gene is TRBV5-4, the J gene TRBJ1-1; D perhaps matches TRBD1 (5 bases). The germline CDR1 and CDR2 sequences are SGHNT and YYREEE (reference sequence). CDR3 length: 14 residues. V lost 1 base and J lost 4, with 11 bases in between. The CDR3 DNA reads TGTGCCAGCAGCTTGTTCCAGGGAAGCACTGAAGCTTTCTTT. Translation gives CASSLFQGSTEAFF.

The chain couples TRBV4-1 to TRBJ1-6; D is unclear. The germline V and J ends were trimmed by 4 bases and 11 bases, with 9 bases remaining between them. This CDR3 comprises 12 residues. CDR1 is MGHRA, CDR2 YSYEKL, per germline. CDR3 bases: TGCGCCAGCAGCCCTCCTTCCGCACCCCTCCACTTT. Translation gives CASSPPSAPLHF.

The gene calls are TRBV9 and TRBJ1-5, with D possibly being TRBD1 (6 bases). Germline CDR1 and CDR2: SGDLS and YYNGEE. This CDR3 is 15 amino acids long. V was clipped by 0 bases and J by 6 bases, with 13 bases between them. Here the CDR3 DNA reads TGTGCCAGCAGCGTAGAGGGGGGTATAGGTCAGCCCCAGCATTTT. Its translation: CASSVEGGIGQPQHF.

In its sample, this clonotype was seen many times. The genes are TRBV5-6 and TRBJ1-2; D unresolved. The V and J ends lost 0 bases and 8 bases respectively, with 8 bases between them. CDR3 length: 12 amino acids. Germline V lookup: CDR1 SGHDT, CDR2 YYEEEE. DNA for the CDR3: TGTGCCAGCAGCTTGGAAACAATCGGCTACACCTTC. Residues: CASSLETIGYTF.

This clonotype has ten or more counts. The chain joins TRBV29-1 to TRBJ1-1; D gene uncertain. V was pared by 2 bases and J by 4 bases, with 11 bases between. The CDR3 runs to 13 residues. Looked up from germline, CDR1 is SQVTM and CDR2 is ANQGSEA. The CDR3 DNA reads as TGCAGCGTTGAATCTGGTCCACTCACTGAAGCTTTCTTT. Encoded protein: CSVESGPLTEAFF.

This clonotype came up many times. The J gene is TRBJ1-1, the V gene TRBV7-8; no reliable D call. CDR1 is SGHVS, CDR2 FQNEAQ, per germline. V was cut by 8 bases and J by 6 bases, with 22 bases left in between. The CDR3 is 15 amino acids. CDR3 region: CASPPRRDLEAEAFF. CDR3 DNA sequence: TGTGCCAGCCCCCCGAGAAGAGATTTGGAGGCTGAAGCTTTCTTT.

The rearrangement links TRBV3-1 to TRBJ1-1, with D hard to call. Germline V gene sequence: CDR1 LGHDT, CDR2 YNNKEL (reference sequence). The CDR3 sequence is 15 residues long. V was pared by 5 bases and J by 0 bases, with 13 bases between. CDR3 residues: CASSEPSALNTEAFF. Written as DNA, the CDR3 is TGTGCCAGCAGCGAACCCTCGGCATTGAACACTGAAGCTTTCTTT. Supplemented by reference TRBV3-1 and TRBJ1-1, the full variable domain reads DTAVSQTPKYLVTQMGNDKSIKCEQNLGHDTMYWYKQDSKKFLKIMFSYNNKELIINETVPNRFSPKSPDKAHLNLHINSLELGDSAVYFCASSEPSALNTEAFFGQGTRLTVV.

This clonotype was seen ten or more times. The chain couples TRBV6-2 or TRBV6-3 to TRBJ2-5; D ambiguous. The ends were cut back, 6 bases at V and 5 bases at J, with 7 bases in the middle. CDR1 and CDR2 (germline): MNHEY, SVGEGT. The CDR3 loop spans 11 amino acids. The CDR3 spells CASSQRETQYF. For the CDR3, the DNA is TGTGCCAGCAGCCAACGGGAGACCCAGTACTTC.

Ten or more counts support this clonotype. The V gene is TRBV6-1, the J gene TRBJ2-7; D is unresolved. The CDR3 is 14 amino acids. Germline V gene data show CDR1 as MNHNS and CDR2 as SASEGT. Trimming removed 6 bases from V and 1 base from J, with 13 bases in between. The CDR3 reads CASSRHPPSYEQYF. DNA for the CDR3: TGTGCCAGCAGCAGACACCCTCCATCCTACGAGCAGTACTTC.

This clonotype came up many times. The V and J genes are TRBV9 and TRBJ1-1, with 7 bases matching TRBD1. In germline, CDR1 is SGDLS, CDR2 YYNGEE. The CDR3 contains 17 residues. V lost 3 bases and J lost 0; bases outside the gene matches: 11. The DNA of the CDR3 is TGTGCCAGCAGCGACCCCCGGGACAGCTCCCTGAACACTGAAGCTTTCTTT. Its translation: CASSDPRDSSLNTEAFF. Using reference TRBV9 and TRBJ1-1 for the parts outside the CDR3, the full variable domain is DSGVTQTPKHLITATGQRVTLRCSPRSGDLSVYWYQQSLDQGLQFLIQYYNGEERAKGNILERFSAQQFPDLHSELNLSSLELGDSALYFCASSDPRDSSLNTEAFFGQGTRLTVV.

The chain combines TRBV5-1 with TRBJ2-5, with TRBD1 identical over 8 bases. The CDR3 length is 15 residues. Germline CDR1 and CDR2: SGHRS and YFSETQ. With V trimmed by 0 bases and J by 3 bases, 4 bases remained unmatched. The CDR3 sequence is CASSLGRGQEETQYF. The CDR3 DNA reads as TGCGCCAGCAGCTTGGGCAGGGGGCAGGAAGAGACCCAGTACTTC.

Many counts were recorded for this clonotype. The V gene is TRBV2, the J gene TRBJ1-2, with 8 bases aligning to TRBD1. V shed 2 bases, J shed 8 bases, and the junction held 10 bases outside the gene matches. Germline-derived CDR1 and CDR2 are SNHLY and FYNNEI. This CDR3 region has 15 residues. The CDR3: CASSESRTGLEGYTF. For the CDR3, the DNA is TGTGCCAGCAGTGAAAGCCGGACAGGGTTGGAGGGCTACACCTTC.

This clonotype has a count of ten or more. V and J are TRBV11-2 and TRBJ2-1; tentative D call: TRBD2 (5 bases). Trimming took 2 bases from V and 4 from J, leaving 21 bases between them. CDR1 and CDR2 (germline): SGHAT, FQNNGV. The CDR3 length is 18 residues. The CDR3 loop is CASSLIGSIQRRYNEQFF. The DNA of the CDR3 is TGTGCCAGCAGCTTAATTGGGAGTATACAGCGGCGTTACAATGAGCAGTTCTTC.

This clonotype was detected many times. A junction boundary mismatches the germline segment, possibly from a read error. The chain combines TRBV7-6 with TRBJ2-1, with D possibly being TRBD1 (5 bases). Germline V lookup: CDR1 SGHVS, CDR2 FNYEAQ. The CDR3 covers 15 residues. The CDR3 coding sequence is TGTGCCAGCAGCCGAGACAGTCCGTCCTATAATGAGCAGTTCTTC. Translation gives CASSRDSPSYNEQFF.